Listed here are 9 T cell receptor beta chains from one sample, sequenced in a study of T cells in Graves' hyperthyroidism and ophthalmopathy. The CDR3 regions of TCR beta were amplified from RNA transcripts. Using the HTBI primer set, a first-round RT-PCR was run on the TCR CDR3. TCRdb re-called the multiplex PCR reads through MiXCR, storing one row per CDR3 protein. The data show roughly 580,000 distinct CDR3 sequences, about 15% seen once. The source material was blood. The receptor source for this set is a woman in her 30s with Graves' hyperthyroidism that later progressed to Graves' ophthalmopathy.

This clonotype was seen a handful of times. The junction and the germline gene differ at one end; a read error may be behind it. The chain has TRBV5-1 and TRBJ2-3, with D unclear. Germline V gives CDR1 SGHRS, CDR2 YFSETQ. The CDR3 length is 14 residues. CDR3 amino acids: CASNLEGMRDTQYF. DNA for the CDR3: TGCGCCAGCAACTTGGAAGGTATGAGAGATACGCAGTATTTT.

Of note for this clonotype: This may stem from a read error, because a much larger clone lies one nucleotide away. V and J are TRBV3-1 and TRBJ1-2, with a possible D match to TRBD1 (6 bases). The V gene lost 4 bases and the J gene lost 6 bases, with 21 bases spanning the gap. The CDR3 is 16 amino acids. From germline, CDR1 is LGHDT and CDR2 YNNKEL (reference sequence). The CDR3 nucleotides are TGTGCCAGCAGCCGAGGAGCGGACAGACCACCCCATGGCTACACCTTC. Translated: CASSRGADRPPHGYTF.

A few counts support this clonotype. V usage is TRBV9 and J usage is TRBJ2-1; D unclear. With 4 bases removed from V and 0 bases from J, the gap between germline ends came to 11 bases. Germline V gene sequence: CDR1 SGDLS, CDR2 YYNGEE. The CDR3 totals 15 residues. The CDR3 protein is CASSSKPSSYNEQFF. For the CDR3, the DNA is TGTGCCAGCAGCTCTAAGCCGAGCTCCTACAATGAGCAGTTCTTC. Variable domain in full (rest from reference TRBV9 and TRBJ2-1): DSGVTQTPKHLITATGQRVTLRCSPRSGDLSVYWYQQSLDQGLQFLIQYYNGEERAKGNILERFSAQQFPDLHSELNLSSLELGDSALYFCASSSKPSSYNEQFFGPGTRLTVL.

This clonotype was detected many times. The V and J genes are TRBV5-1 and TRBJ1-2; D remains unclear. The CDR3 totals 16 residues. CDR1 and CDR2 (germline): SGHRS, YFSETQ. The V end lost 0 bases, the J end lost 5 bases, and 17 bases lay between the germline ends. For the CDR3, the DNA is TGCGCCAGCAGCTTGGTAGTGGGTCAGGTCGGTTATGGCTACACCTTC. This gives the protein CASSLVVGQVGYGYTF.

This clonotype was observed a few times. The genes are TRBV29-1 and TRBJ1-2; D is unresolved. This CDR3 has 10 residues. V was clipped by 7 bases and J by 4 bases, with 7 bases between them. Germline CDR1 is SQVTM and CDR2 is ANQGSEA. This CDR3 is CSGFSYGYTF. The CDR3 bases are TGCAGCGGCTTTAGCTATGGCTACACCTTC.

About this clonotype: One end of the junction does not line up with germline, which may come from a read error. The chain carries TRBV10-2 and TRBJ2-7; the D gene is possibly TRBD2 (6 bases). This CDR3 region has 14 residues. The germline gives CDR1 WSHSY, CDR2 SAAADI. Here the CDR3 reads CASSDRGISYERYF. The CDR3 DNA sequence: TGCGCCAGCAGTGACCGCGGGATCTCCTACGAGCGGTACTTC.

In this sample, this clonotype turned up many times. The J gene is TRBJ1-3, the V gene TRBV6-1; 9 nucleotides align to TRBD1. V was clipped by 6 bases and J by 1 base; unmatched bases: 4. The length of the CDR3 is 15 residues. The germline CDR1 and CDR2 sequences are MNHNS and SASEGT. The CDR3 here is CASRHRGQSGNTIYF. The DNA of the CDR3 is TGTGCCAGCAGGCACAGGGGGCAATCTGGAAACACCATATATTTT.

The rearrangement uses TRBV3-1 and TRBJ2-7, with D perhaps matching TRBD2 (6 bases). The CDR3 is made up of 15 amino acids. CDR1 is LGHDT, CDR2 YNNKEL, per germline (reference sequence). With 1 base removed from V and 3 bases from J, the gap between germline ends came to 13 bases. This chain's CDR3 is CASSQAGGMGYEQYF. DNA for the CDR3: TGTGCCAGCAGCCAAGCCGGCGGGATGGGCTACGAGCAGTACTTC.

The chain is built from TRBV6-6 and TRBJ2-3; D is uncertain. The germline gives CDR1 MNHNY, CDR2 SVGAGI (reference sequence). V dropped 0 bases and J dropped 2 bases, with 6 bases sitting between them. The CDR3 is 14 residues long. This chain's CDR3 is CASSYSTLTDTQYF. The CDR3 bases are TGTGCCAGCAGTTACTCGACGCTCACAGATACGCAGTATTTT.